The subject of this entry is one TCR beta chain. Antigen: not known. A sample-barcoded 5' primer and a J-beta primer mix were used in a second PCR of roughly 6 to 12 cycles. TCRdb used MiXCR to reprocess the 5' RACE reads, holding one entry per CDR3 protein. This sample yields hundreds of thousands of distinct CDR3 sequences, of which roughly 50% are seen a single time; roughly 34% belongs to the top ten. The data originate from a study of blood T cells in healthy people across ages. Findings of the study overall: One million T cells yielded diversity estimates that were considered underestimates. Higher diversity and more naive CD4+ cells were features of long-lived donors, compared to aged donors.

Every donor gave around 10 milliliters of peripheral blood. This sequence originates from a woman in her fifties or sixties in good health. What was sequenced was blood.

The CDR3 nucleotides are TGTGCCAGCAGCCAAGAGACAGGGGGGACCTATGGCTACACCTTC. Its translation: CASSQETGGTYGYTF. The rearrangement joins TRBV4-2 to TRBJ1-2, with 9 positions matching TRBD1. The germline V gene has CDR1 LGHNA and CDR2 YNFKEQ. The CDR3 has 15 residues. V trimming: 0 bases; J trimming: 4 bases; junction bases outside the gene matches: 3.